The source of this T cell receptor (beta chain) is a study of shared clonotypes between healthy human individuals. The data were produced by immunoSEQ multiplex PCR, yet TCRdb's version contains in-frame clones alone and is incomplete. The repertoire holds some 2.1 million clones, 85% to 95% seen once, with around 0.13% in the top ten. The V segment lost 5 bases and the J segment 5 bases; nucleotides outside the gene matches: 6. The CDR3 extends over 13 amino acids. Germline V lookup: CDR1 SGHTA, CDR2 FQGNSA. V is TRBV7-2 and J is TRBJ2-7, with 7 bases identical to TRBD1. Sequencing was performed on naive CD4+ T cells sorted from blood. Subset defined: CD45RA+ positively selected. This clonotype was sampled from a man between 18 and 29 years old in good health. CDR3 amino acids: CASSLDRDNEQYF. Written as DNA, the CDR3 is TGTGCCAGCAGCCTCGACAGGGATAACGAGCAGTACTTC.